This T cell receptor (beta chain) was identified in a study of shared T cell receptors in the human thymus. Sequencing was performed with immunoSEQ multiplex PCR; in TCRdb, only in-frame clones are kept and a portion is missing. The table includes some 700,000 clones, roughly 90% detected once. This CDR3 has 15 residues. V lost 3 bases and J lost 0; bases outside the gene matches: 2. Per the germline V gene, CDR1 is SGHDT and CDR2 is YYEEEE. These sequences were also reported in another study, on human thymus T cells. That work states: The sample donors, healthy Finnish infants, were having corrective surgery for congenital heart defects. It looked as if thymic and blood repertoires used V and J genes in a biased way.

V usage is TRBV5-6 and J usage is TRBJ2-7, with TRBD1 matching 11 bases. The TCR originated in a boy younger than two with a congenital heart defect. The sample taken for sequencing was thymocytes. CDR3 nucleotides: TGTGCCAGCAGCTCGGGGACAGGGGGCTCCTACGAGCAGTACTTC. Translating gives CASSSGTGGSYEQYF.